The 29 T cell receptor beta chains reported below all come from one sample, sequenced in a study of breast tumors, draining lymph nodes, adjacent tissues. Axillary draining lymph nodes of breast cancer patients supplied the node samples. MiXCR was run by TCRdb on the multiplex PCR reads, yielding one entry per CDR3 protein. The top ten hold approximately 3.6% of the sample, which has approximately 250,000 distinct CDR3 sequences, around 34% seen once. The sequenced sample consisted of axillary lymph node tissue. All receptors derive from a female donor with breast cancer. Some clones in this sample may be carry-over from other donors' samples.

The chain has TRBV20-1 and TRBJ1-2; maybe TRBD1 (5 bases). The CDR3 has 16 amino acids. The germline CDR1 and CDR2 sequences are DFQATT and SNEGSKA (reference sequence). Trimming shortened V by 3 bases and J by 3 bases, and 20 bases separated the two germline ends. For the CDR3, the DNA is TGCAGTGCTAGTCCCCTAGGGGCGGGAGGGCACTATGGCTACACCTTC. It encodes CSASPLGAGGHYGYTF.

This chain joins TRBV24-1 and TRBJ2-5; the D gene is possibly TRBD1 (5 bases). V lost 4 bases to trimming and J lost 5 bases, with 16 bases between them. The CDR3 is 15 residues long. In germline, CDR1 is KGHDR, CDR2 SFDVKD. CDR3 protein: CATSEPGKVSETQYF. CDR3 DNA: TGTGCCACCAGTGAGCCAGGGAAAGTCTCGGAGACCCAGTACTTC.

A few counts support this clonotype. A read error may be the cause here, since a much bigger clone is one base away. The chain employs TRBV4-1 and TRBJ2-1, with D possibly TRBD2 on 6 matching bases. CDR3 length equals 14 residues. Germline loops: CDR1 MGHRA, CDR2 YSYEKL. In DNA, the CDR3 is TGCACCAGCAGCCAGCCCGGACTATACAATGAGCAGTTCTTC. As protein: CTSSQPGLYNEQFF.

In its sample, this clonotype was seen many times. The CDR3 loop reads CASSQGVGARYEQFF. CDR3 in DNA: TGTGCCAGCAGCCAAGGGGTGGGGGCTAGGTATGAGCAGTTCTTC. The V gene is TRBV14, the J gene TRBJ2-1, with D possibly matching TRBD1 (6 bases). This CDR3 has 15 amino acids. Germline CDR1 reads SGHDN; CDR2 reads FVKESK. Trimming took 1 base from V and 8 from J, leaving 15 bases between them. The whole variable domain, remainder taken from reference TRBV14 and TRBJ2-1, is EAGVTQFPSHSVIEKGQTVTLRCDPISGHDNLYWYRRVMGKEIKFLLHFVKESKQDESGMPNNRFLAERTGGTYSTLKVQPAELEDSGVYFCASSQGVGARYEQFFGPGTRLTVL.

V usage is TRBV24-1 and J usage is TRBJ2-7; 12 bases are a match to TRBD2. Germline V gene lookup returns CDR1 KGHDR and CDR2 SFDVKD. The CDR3 length is 14 residues. For the CDR3, the DNA is TGTGCTAGAGTGACTAGCGGGAGATCCCACGAGCAGTACTTC. This translates into CARVTSGRSHEQYF.

Regarding this clonotype: This may arise from a read error, as a much more abundant clone is one base away. The genes are TRBV6-5 and TRBJ2-1; D is unresolved. In germline, CDR1 is MNHEY, CDR2 SVGAGI. The CDR3 has 15 residues. The CDR3 loop is CASRGGQSSYNGQFF. In DNA, the CDR3 is TGTGCCAGCAGGGGCGGTCAAAGCTCCTACAATGGGCAGTTCTTC.

J is TRBJ2-6 and V is TRBV20-1; 8 bases are a match to TRBD1. Trimming took 6 bases from V and 2 from J; bases not matched to a gene: 9. Germline V gives CDR1 DFQATT, CDR2 SNEGSKA (reference sequence). The CDR3 runs 16 residues. The CDR3 region is CSAHTGGSAGANVLTF. CDR3 nucleotide sequence: TGCAGTGCACACACAGGGGGGAGCGCTGGGGCCAACGTCCTGACTTTC.

In this sample, this clonotype turned up many times. V usage is TRBV5-8 and J usage is TRBJ2-2, with no clear D. The CDR3 is made up of 15 amino acids. V gave up 1 base and J gave up 0 bases, with 7 bases separating them. Germline V gene lookup returns CDR1 SGHTS and CDR2 YDEGEE. This chain's CDR3 is CASSLYNANTGELFF. The DNA for the CDR3 is TGTGCCAGCAGCTTGTACAATGCGAACACCGGGGAGCTGTTTTTT.

V gene TRBV25-1 combines with J gene TRBJ2-7, with 10 bases lining up with TRBD1. The junction had 6 bases not matched to a gene; V was cut back by 4 bases and J by 0 bases. CDR1 is MGHDK and CDR2 is SYGVNS in the germline V gene. The CDR3 contains 16 residues. This chain's CDR3 is CASSAETGGSSYEQYF. The CDR3 DNA reads as TGTGCCAGCAGTGCTGAGACAGGGGGCAGCTCCTACGAGCAGTACTTC.

Turning to this clonotype: Being one base from a much bigger clone, this may be a read error. V and J are TRBV20-1 and TRBJ1-2, with D possibly TRBD1 on 6 matching bases. The CDR3 has 14 residues. The ends were cut back, 0 bases at V and 7 bases at J, with 15 bases in the middle. CDR1 is DFQATT and CDR2 is SNEGSKA in the germline V gene (reference sequence). CDR3 amino acids: CSAREFTGRAGYTF. CDR3 sequence (DNA): TGCAGTGCTAGAGAATTCACAGGGAGAGCTGGCTACACCTTC.

A few counts support this clonotype. The chain joins TRBV3-1 to TRBJ2-3; 7 bases align to TRBD2. The CDR3 spans 16 residues. V lost 5 bases to trimming and J lost 4 bases; unmatched junction nucleotides: 12. Germline values: CDR1 LGHDT, CDR2 YNNKEL (reference sequence). CDR3 in amino acids: CASSYQGSGGADTQYF. The CDR3 nucleotides read TGTGCCAGCAGCTATCAAGGTTCGGGGGGTGCAGATACGCAGTATTTT.

This clonotype was seen repeatedly, ten times or more. V gene TRBV6-6 combines with J gene TRBJ2-2, with 9 bases fitting TRBD1. Germline CDR1 MNHNY, CDR2 SVGAGI (reference sequence). The trim removed 0 bases at V and 5 bases at J, leaving 1 base unmatched. CDR3 length: 15 amino acids. CDR3 sequence reads: CASSYSTGGTGELFF. In nucleotides, the CDR3 is TGTGCCAGCAGTTACTCGACAGGGGGTACCGGGGAGCTGTTTTTT.

This clonotype came up many times. The chain carries TRBV13 and TRBJ1-5; D not certain. The V and J ends lost 1 base and 6 bases respectively, with 4 bases between them. CDR3 length: 12 amino acids. Germline V gene sequence: CDR1 PRHDT, CDR2 FYEKMQ (reference sequence). Here the CDR3 reads CASSLEGQPQHF. DNA for the CDR3: TGTGCCAGCAGCTTAGAAGGTCAGCCCCAGCATTTT.

This rearrangement joins TRBV28 to TRBJ2-7; D is perhaps TRBD1 or TRBD2 (5 bases each). This CDR3 region has 14 residues. Germline values: CDR1 MDHEN, CDR2 SYDVKM. V was pared by 3 bases and J by 3 bases, with 12 bases between. This chain's CDR3 is CASSFVGTNYEQYF. Written as DNA, the CDR3 is TGTGCCAGCAGTTTTGTTGGGACCAACTACGAGCAGTACTTC.

Many counts were recorded for this clonotype. The chain uses TRBV4-1 and TRBJ1-3; TRBD1 aligns across 7 bases. Germline V gene sequence: CDR1 MGHRA, CDR2 YSYEKL. This CDR3 is 14 amino acids long. The trim removed 4 bases at V and 4 bases at J, leaving 4 bases unmatched. The CDR3 sequence: CASSPQGPGNTIYF. The CDR3 DNA reads as TGCGCCAGCAGCCCACAGGGGCCCGGAAACACCATATATTTT.

CDR3 loop: CATCKPGQGGDGYTF. As DNA, the CDR3 is TGTGCCACCTGTAAACCGGGACAGGGTGGGGATGGCTACACCTTC. The V and J genes are TRBV24-1 and TRBJ1-2, with 9 bases that match TRBD1. J was trimmed by 6 bases and V by 9 bases; bases with no gene match: 13. CDR1 is KGHDR and CDR2 is SFDVKD in the germline V gene. The CDR3 consists of 15 residues.

The J gene is TRBJ2-1, the V gene TRBV19; D call uncertain. Trimming took 5 bases from V and 10 from J, leaving 18 bases between them. The germline gives CDR1 LNHDA, CDR2 SQIVND (reference sequence). The CDR3 runs 14 residues. In DNA, the CDR3 is TGTGCCAGTAGTCCTAGTGCTGGCGCCTACGAGCAGTTCTTC. It is translated as CASSPSAGAYEQFF.

This clonotype was observed many times. The CDR3 nucleotides read TGTGCCAGCAGGGAGACAGGGAGGGAAGAGCAGTTCTTC. Its translation is CASRETGREEQFF. The genes are TRBV7-9 and TRBJ2-1; D tentatively fits TRBD1 or TRBD2 (7 bases each). Between the trimmed V and J ends, which lost 6 bases and 10 bases, there was a span of 16 bases. The CDR3 is made up of 13 amino acids. Germline assignment: CDR1 SEHNR and CDR2 FQNEAQ (reference sequence).

This clonotype was counted ten times or more. The chain employs TRBV24-1 and TRBJ2-1; 8 positions match TRBD1. From germline, CDR1 is KGHDR and CDR2 SFDVKD. The V gene end was trimmed by 1 base and the J gene end by 4 bases; junction bases not matched to a gene: 5. The CDR3 spans 16 residues. CDR3 sequence: CATSDFGQGAYNEQFF. CDR3 sequence (DNA): TGTGCCACCAGTGATTTCGGGCAGGGGGCGTACAATGAGCAGTTCTTC.

This clonotype appeared many times. The rearrangement links TRBV19 to TRBJ2-5, with TRBD2 matching over 15 bases. This CDR3 has 15 residues. Germline CDR1 reads LNHDA; CDR2 reads SQIVND (reference sequence). J lost 5 bases, V lost 8 bases, and 6 bases had no gene match. Here the CDR3 reads CASGLAGGPGETQYF. The CDR3 nucleotides are TGTGCCAGTGGACTAGCGGGAGGGCCGGGGGAGACCCAGTACTTC. The variable domain in full, completed from reference TRBV19 and TRBJ2-5, reads DGGITQSPKYLFRKEGQNVTLSCEQNLNHDAMYWYRQDPGQGLRLIYYSQIVNDFQKGDIAEGYSVSREKKESFPLTVTSAQKNPTAFYLCASGLAGGPGETQYFGPGTRLLVL.

A note on this clonotype: The conserved phenylalanine or tryptophan is not found at the CDR3 terminus, so this likely reflects a read error. The chain has TRBV7-2 and TRBJ1-2, with 9 bases that match TRBD1. Germline CDR1 reads SGHTA; CDR2 reads FQGNSA. Unmatched junction bases numbered 5, after V lost 2 bases and J lost 7 bases. CDR3 length equals 14 residues. The CDR3 bases are TGTGCCAGCAGCTTAACGGGACAGGGTTCTGGCTACACCCTC. It encodes CASSLTGQGSGYTL.

V and J are TRBV4-3 and TRBJ1-5, with D perhaps matching TRBD1 (5 bases). The length of the CDR3 is 15 residues. V gave up 4 bases and J gave up 7 bases, with 17 bases separating them. Germline loops: CDR1 LGHNA, CDR2 YSLEER. The CDR3 spells CASSRGWGNEQPQHF. The CDR3 bases are TGCGCCAGCAGCCGAGGTTGGGGGAATGAGCAGCCCCAGCATTTT.

This clonotype was seen only a few times. The chain combines TRBV20-1 with TRBJ1-2, with D possibly TRBD1 on 5 matching bases. This CDR3 contains 14 residues. Germline V gene lookup returns CDR1 DFQATT and CDR2 SNEGSKA (reference sequence). V was shortened by 6 bases and J by 7 bases, with 21 bases between the two germline ends. The chain's CDR3 is CSAGTSGKGSGYTF. The CDR3 DNA is TGCAGTGCCGGGACTAGCGGGAAGGGGAGTGGCTACACCTTC.

This chain connects TRBV20-1 to TRBJ1-6; 7 nucleotides agree with TRBD1. With V trimmed by 2 bases and J by 6 bases, 10 bases remained unmatched. This CDR3 spans 16 amino acids. CDR1 DFQATT and CDR2 SNEGSKA come from the germline V gene (reference sequence). The chain's CDR3 is CSARYQTGALNSPLHF. The CDR3 DNA follows: TGCAGTGCTAGATACCAAACAGGGGCCCTTAATTCACCCCTCCACTTT.

Concerning this clonotype: This clone may be a read error of a much larger clone one base away. The chain carries TRBV20-1 and TRBJ1-2, with unresolved D. The CDR3 extends over 12 amino acids. Germline V gene sequence: CDR1 DFQATT, CDR2 SNEGSKA (reference sequence). The CDR3 DNA reads as TGCAGTGCTAGAGAACGAGGCTATGGCTCCACCTTC. As protein: CSARERGYGSTF.

The genes are TRBV27 and TRBJ2-7; 8 bases map to TRBD1. The ends lost 6 bases at V and 1 base at J; junction bases unmatched: 8. CDR1 and CDR2 (germline): MNHEY, SMNVEV (reference sequence). The length of the CDR3 is 15 residues. CDR3: CASSLGQGGSYEQYF. DNA of the CDR3: TGTGCCAGCAGCCTCGGACAGGGTGGGTCCTACGAGCAGTACTTC.

This clonotype came up a few times. At one boundary the junction diverges from the germline segment, which might be a read error. The gene calls are TRBV6-4 and TRBJ2-7; D is undetermined. CDR3 length: 15 residues. Germline CDR1 and CDR2: MRHNA and SNTAGT. The CDR3 here is CASSRPRQRSYEQHF. The CDR3 bases are TGTGCCAGCAGTCGGCCGAGACAACGGTCCTACGAGCAGCACTTC.

Notes on this clonotype: An end of the junction does not agree with germline; a read error may underlie this. The rearrangement joins TRBV5-1 to TRBJ1-4; a possible D gene is TRBD1 (6 bases). This CDR3 is 15 amino acids long. Per the germline V gene, CDR1 is SGHRS and CDR2 is YFSETQ. In nucleotides, the CDR3 is TGTGCCAGCAGCTTTGTTTCGGGCAGGGGTGAAAAACTGTTTTTT. Translated: CASSFVSGRGEKLFF.

This clonotype was seen many times. J is TRBJ2-3 and V is TRBV15, with D possibly being TRBD1 (6 bases). The V end lost 5 bases, the J end lost 3 bases, and 15 bases lay between the germline ends. Germline V lookup: CDR1 LNHNV, CDR2 YYDKDF (reference sequence). CDR3 length: 15 residues. CDR3 protein: CATSFWDTGTDTQYF. As DNA, the CDR3 is TGTGCCACCAGCTTCTGGGACACGGGGACAGATACGCAGTATTTT.